This T cell receptor (beta chain) was captured in a study of blood T cell repertoires in COVID-19. Study summary: From T cells, B-cell-depleted T cells, or PBMCs came the material, which was cDNA or gDNA.

Assay: immunoSEQ multiplex PCR; the TCRdb copy retains only in-frame clones and omits some. The sample consists of about 260,000 clones, 88% of them appearing once. Germline V gives CDR1 SGHNT, CDR2 YYREEE (reference sequence). This CDR3 comprises 17 residues. With V trimmed by 6 bases and J by 2 bases, 12 bases remained unmatched. The source of this sequence is a man aged 60-69 years who had recovered from COVID-19. Sequenced sample: peripheral blood. The chain recombines TRBV5-4 with TRBJ2-3, with 10 bases identical to TRBD2. CDR3 coding DNA: TGTGCCAGCACCCGCGGTCTAGCGGGGGTTACCACAGATACGCAGTATTTT. This sequence encodes CASTRGLAGVTTDTQYF. Complete variable domain (other parts from reference TRBV5-4 and TRBJ2-3): ETGVTQSPTHLIKTRGQQVTLRCSSQSGHNTVSWYQQALGQGPQFIFQYYREEENGRGNFPPRFSGLQFPNYSSELNVNALELDDSALYLCASTRGLAGVTTDTQYFGPGTRLTVL.